The source of this T cell receptor (beta chain) is a study of PD-1 blockade in classical Hodgkin lymphoma. Study overall: Once every 2 weeks, patients received intravenous nivolumab at 3 mg/kg. Whole-study findings and limits: Exclusion removed patients who began nivolumab under 1 year after ASCT. Baseline diversity in complete responders resembled that of newly diagnosed patients.

As concerns this clone: The antigen remains unidentified.

The CDR3 has 16 residues. After removal of 2 bases from V and 5 bases from J, the junction contained 12 bases not matched to a gene. Germline CDR1 SGHDT, CDR2 YYEEEE. Following autologous stem cell transplantation, relapse occurred in every patient, and exposure to brentuximab vedotin varied. The protocol was immunoSEQ multiplex PCR, while the TCRdb copy is restricted to in-frame clones and leaves out a portion. The profile shows about 19,000 clones, 70% to 80% of them singletons. The sequence was collected from a human donor with classical Hodgkin lymphoma. Sample: peripheral blood mononuclear cells (PBMCs), taken before the second cycle of nivolumab. J is TRBJ2-7 and V is TRBV5-6, with 8 bases matching TRBD2. The CDR3, as DNA: TGTGCCAGCAGCTTATCGGGGGGGCGCTCCGTAAACGAGCAGTACTTC. Translated, it gives CASSLSGGRSVNEQYF.